One sample yielded the 7 T cell receptor beta chains listed below, sequenced in a study of regulatory T cells in long-lasting Graves disease. Relying on iRepertoire HTBI primers and Arm-PCR of CDR3 regions, the team built TCR beta libraries. TCRdb ran MiXCR on the multiplex PCR reads and lists one entry per CDR3 protein. The sample includes 350,000 to 450,000 distinct CDR3 sequences, about 15% of them seen just once. Regarding time point: newly diagnosed GD, antithyroid drugs for less than 3 months. Scientists built the TCR library using RNA that was extracted from PBMCs. These records were also assigned to another study, of T cells in Graves' hyperthyroidism and ophthalmopathy.

The sequencing used peripheral blood mononuclear cells (PBMCs), collected at new diagnosis, from a patient treated with antithyroid drugs. These receptors were collected from a woman aged 40 to 49 with Graves disease.

The chain has TRBV12-3 or TRBV12-4 and TRBJ2-5, with D uncertain. V was pared by 3 bases and J by 5 bases, with 10 bases between. The CDR3 has 13 amino acids. The CDR3, as DNA: TGTGCCAGCAGTTTGGGAATTGGTGAGACCCAGTACTTC. It is translated as CASSLGIGETQYF.

This clonotype was observed at least ten times. V is TRBV20-1 and J is TRBJ2-7; 7 bases agree with TRBD2. Unmatched junction bases numbered 13, after V lost 0 bases and J lost 5 bases. Germline CDR1 DFQATT, CDR2 SNEGSKA (reference sequence). The CDR3 sequence is 16 residues long. In nucleotides, the CDR3 is TGCAGTGCTAGAGATGAGGGACTACCGGCCTGGGACGAGCAGTACTTC. This encodes CSARDEGLPAWDEQYF.

There are many counts of this clonotype. The chain is built from TRBV28 and TRBJ2-1; weak D call: TRBD2 (5 bases). This CDR3 has 16 residues. V was pared by 3 bases and J by 7 bases, with 19 bases between. CDR1 MDHEN and CDR2 SYDVKM come from the germline V gene. CDR3 sequence (DNA): TGTGCCAGCAGTTTTATTCTCGCGGGTTCAGAGAATGAGCAGTTCTTC. It is translated as CASSFILAGSENEQFF.

The table lists this clonotype with a few counts. The chain joins TRBV6-1 to TRBJ1-1, with a tentative D call TRBD1 (5 bases). The CDR3 totals 12 residues. Deletions cut 6 bases from V and 7 bases from J, with 12 bases between. Germline V gene lookup returns CDR1 MNHNS and CDR2 SASEGT. CDR3 sequence reads: CASRNRPDEAFF. The CDR3, as DNA: TGTGCCAGCAGGAACAGGCCCGATGAAGCTTTCTTT.

The chain combines TRBV12-5 with TRBJ2-1; possibly TRBD2 for D (7 bases). The J call may be incorrect, as the DNA end agrees better with TRBJ2-7. The CDR3 extends over 13 amino acids. Per germline, CDR1 LGHNT and CDR2 FRNRAP. CDR3 in amino acids: CASGSGGPYEQYF. The CDR3 DNA is TGTGCTAGTGGTTCCGGGGGGCCCTACGAGCAGTACTTC.

At least ten counts were recorded for this clonotype. V and J are TRBV28 and TRBJ2-1, with a tentative D call TRBD2 (5 bases). The length of the CDR3 is 16 residues. Germline V lookup: CDR1 MDHEN, CDR2 SYDVKM. The V gene lost 4 bases and the J gene lost 4 bases, with 17 bases spanning the gap. CDR3 protein: CASSSLRAGNYNEQFF. The CDR3 region has the DNA TGTGCCAGCAGTTCCTTGAGGGCAGGAAATTACAATGAGCAGTTCTTC.

Many counts were recorded for this clonotype. The CDR3 region is CASSLKGYIQYF. As DNA, the CDR3 is TGTGCCAGCAGTTTAAAGGGTTACATTCAGTACTTC. This rearrangement joins TRBV28 to TRBJ2-4; D not certain. This CDR3 comprises 12 residues. CDR1 and CDR2 (germline): MDHEN, SYDVKM. The ends were cut back, 2 bases at V and 8 bases at J, with 7 bases in the middle.